This T cell receptor beta chain was observed in a study of CD8+ T cells in alopecia areata. Study-wide points: Clonality exceeded that of normal scalp in lesional scalp, most notably in alopecia totalis/universalis.

About this clone itself: Its antigen is unknown.

The sample's treatment: oral pan-JAK inhibitor, 5-10 mg twice daily. Alopecia areata patients provided lesional scalp punch biopsies and peripheral blood, both collected for the study. Sequencing relied on a cDNA template that was reverse transcribed from extracted RNA. Clones were sequenced by immunoSEQ multiplex PCR, and TCRdb holds only the in-frame ones, with some missing. This table has a few hundred thousand clones, around 66% appearing once. The germline gives CDR1 SGHDN, CDR2 FVKESK. The CDR3 spans 15 residues. Between the trimmed V and J ends, which lost 4 bases and 0 bases, there was a span of 13 bases.

The V gene is TRBV14, the J gene TRBJ2-7, with D possibly TRBD1 on 6 matching bases. The receptor was isolated from a human donor with alopecia areata. Sample: CD4+ T cells sorted from blood, taken at week 44, from a patient treated with tofacitinib. In nucleotides, the CDR3 is TGTGCCAGCAGCCGGGGACATCGCAGCTCCTACGAGCAGTACTTC. As protein: CASSRGHRSSYEQYF.